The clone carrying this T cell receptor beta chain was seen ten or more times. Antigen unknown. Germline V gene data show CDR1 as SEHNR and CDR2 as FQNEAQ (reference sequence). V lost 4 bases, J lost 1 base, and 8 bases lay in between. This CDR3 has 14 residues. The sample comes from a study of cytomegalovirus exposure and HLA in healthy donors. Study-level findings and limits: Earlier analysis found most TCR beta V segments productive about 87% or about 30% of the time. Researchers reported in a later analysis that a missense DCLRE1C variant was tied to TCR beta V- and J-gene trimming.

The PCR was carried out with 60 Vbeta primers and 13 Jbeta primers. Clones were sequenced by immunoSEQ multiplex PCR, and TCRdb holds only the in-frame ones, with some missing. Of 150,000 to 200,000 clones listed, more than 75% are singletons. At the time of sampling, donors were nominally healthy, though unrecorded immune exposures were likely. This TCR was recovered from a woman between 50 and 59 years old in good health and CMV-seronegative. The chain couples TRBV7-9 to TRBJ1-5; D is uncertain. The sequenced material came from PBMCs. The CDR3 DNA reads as TGTGCCAGCAGCTCATTCATCAGCAATCAGCCCCAGCATTTT. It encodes CASSSFISNQPQHF.